This entry lists 7 T cell receptor beta chains sequenced from one sample in a study of blood T cells in healthy people across ages. A second PCR of about 7 to 12 cycles used a sample-barcoded 5' primer and a J-beta primer mix. Each CDR3 protein is one row after TCRdb ran MiXCR on the 5' RACE reads. This table holds 650,000 to 700,000 distinct CDR3 sequences, around 50% found once. Sequencing was performed on blood. These receptors were obtained from a woman older than 75 in good health.

The rearrangement links TRBV10-3 to TRBJ2-7; no clear D. The CDR3 consists of 16 residues. Germline values: CDR1 ENHRY, CDR2 SYGVKD. V was trimmed by 0 bases and J by 7 bases, leaving 19 bases between them. The CDR3 reads CAISESAYLGVSEQYF. DNA of the CDR3: TGTGCCATCAGTGAGTCCGCCTATCTCGGAGTCTCGGAGCAGTACTTC.

This clonotype was seen a few times. The rearrangement uses TRBV25-1 and TRBJ2-1; D unresolved. V was shortened by 5 bases and J by 2 bases, with 13 bases between the two germline ends. The CDR3 loop spans 15 amino acids. Germline CDR1 reads MGHDK; CDR2 reads SYGVNS. The DNA of the CDR3 is TGTGCCAGCAGTTCTCCCCTAAAAACCTACAATGAGCAGTTCTTC. Its protein product is CASSSPLKTYNEQFF.

This chain links TRBV6-1 with TRBJ2-5; 9 bases are a match to TRBD2. TRBJ2-7 matches the DNA end more closely, so the J call is doubtful. CDR3 length: 15 residues. Germline loops: CDR1 MNHNS, CDR2 SASEGT. CDR3 sequence reads: CASSERTSANYEQYF. For the CDR3, the DNA is TGTGCCAGCAGTGAAAGGACTAGCGCCAACTACGAGCAGTACTTC.

The chain links TRBV6-4 to TRBJ2-1; D is possibly TRBD1 or TRBD2 (5 bases each). The CDR3 runs 16 residues. Per the germline V gene, CDR1 is MRHNA and CDR2 is SNTAGT. V shed 5 bases and J shed 3 bases, with 17 bases lying between them. The CDR3 DNA sequence: TGTGCCAGCAGTCAAGACGACAGAGACTACTACAATGAGCAGTTCTTC. This encodes CASSQDDRDYYNEQFF.

Worth noting for this clonotype: This may be a read error, as it is one base from a much larger clone. This chain joins TRBV2 and TRBJ2-7; 14 bases are a match to TRBD2. V shed 1 base, J shed 7 bases, and the junction held 12 bases outside the gene matches. CDR3 length: 18 residues. The V gene's germline CDR1 is SNHLY and CDR2 FYNNEI. The CDR3 DNA sequence: TGTGCCAGCAGTGAAGGGATGGGACTAGCGGGAGTAGGGAATGAGCAGTACTTC. This translates into CASSEGMGLAGVGNEQYF.

This clonotype was found many times. The V gene is TRBV18, the J gene TRBJ2-3; D may be TRBD1 or TRBD2 (5 bases each). This CDR3 is 14 amino acids long. From germline, CDR1 is KGHSH and CDR2 LQKENI. V lost 5 bases to trimming and J lost 10 bases, with 19 bases between them. The CDR3 loop reads CASSSGTNLSPQYF. CDR3 bases: TGTGCCAGCTCATCCGGGACGAACCTTTCCCCGCAGTATTTT. The complete variable domain, with remaining parts taken from reference TRBV18 and TRBJ2-3, reads NAGVMQNPRHLVRRRGQEARLRCSPMKGHSHVYWYRQLPEEGLKFMVYLQKENIIDESGMPKERFSAEFPKEGPSILRIQQVVRGDSAAYFCASSSGTNLSPQYFGPGTRLTVL.

V is TRBV6-5 and J is TRBJ1-2; 7 nucleotides agree with TRBD1. V trimming: 5 bases; J trimming: 8 bases; junction bases outside the gene matches: 5. This CDR3 contains 12 residues. Germline V CDR1 and CDR2: MNHEY, SVGAGI. The CDR3 coding sequence is TGTGCCAGCAGTCCGGACAGGCGAGGCTACACCTTC. Protein sequence: CASSPDRRGYTF.